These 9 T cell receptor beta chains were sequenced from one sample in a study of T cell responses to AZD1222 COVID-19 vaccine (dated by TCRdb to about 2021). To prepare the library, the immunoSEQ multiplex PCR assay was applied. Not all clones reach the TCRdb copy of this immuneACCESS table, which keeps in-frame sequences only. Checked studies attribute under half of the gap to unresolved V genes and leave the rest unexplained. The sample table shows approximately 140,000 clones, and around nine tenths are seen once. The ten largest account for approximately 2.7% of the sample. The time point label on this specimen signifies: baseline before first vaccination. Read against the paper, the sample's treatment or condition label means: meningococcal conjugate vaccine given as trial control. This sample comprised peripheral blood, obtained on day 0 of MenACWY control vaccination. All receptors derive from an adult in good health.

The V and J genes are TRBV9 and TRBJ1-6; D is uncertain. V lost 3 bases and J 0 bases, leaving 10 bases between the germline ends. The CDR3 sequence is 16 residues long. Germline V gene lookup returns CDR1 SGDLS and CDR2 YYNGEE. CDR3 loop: CASSGPVGSYNSPLHF. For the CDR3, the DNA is TGTGCCAGCAGCGGACCAGTAGGCTCCTATAATTCACCCCTCCACTTT.

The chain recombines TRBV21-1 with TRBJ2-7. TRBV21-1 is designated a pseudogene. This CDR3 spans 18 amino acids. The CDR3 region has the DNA TGTGCCAGCAGCGACAAGAGGGGTTTAGGGCCGCAAACCTACGAGCAGTACTTC. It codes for CASSDKRGLGPQTYEQYF.

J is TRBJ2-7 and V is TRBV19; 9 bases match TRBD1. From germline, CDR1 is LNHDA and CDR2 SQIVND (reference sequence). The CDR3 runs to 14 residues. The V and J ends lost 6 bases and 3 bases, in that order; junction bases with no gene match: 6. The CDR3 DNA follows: TGTGCCAGTAGAGGGACAGGGAATGGCTACGAGCAGTACTTC. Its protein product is CASRGTGNGYEQYF.

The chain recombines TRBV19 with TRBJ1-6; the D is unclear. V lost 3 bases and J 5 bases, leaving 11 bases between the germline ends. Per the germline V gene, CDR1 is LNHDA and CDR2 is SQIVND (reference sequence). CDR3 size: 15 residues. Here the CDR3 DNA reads TGTGCCAGTAGTATTAGTGCTGGGGATAATTCACCCCTCCACTTT. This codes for CASSISAGDNSPLHF.

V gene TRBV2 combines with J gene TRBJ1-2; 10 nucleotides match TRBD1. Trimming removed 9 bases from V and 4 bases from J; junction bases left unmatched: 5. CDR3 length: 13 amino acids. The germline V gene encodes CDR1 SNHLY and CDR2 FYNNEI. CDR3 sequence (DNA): TGTGCCAGGCGGGACAGGGGTACCTATGGCTACACCTTC. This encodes CARRDRGTYGYTF.

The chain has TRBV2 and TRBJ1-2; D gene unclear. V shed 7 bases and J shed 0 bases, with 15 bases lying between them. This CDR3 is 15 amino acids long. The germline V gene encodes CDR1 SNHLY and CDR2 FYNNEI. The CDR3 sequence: CASNSRTNPNYGYTF. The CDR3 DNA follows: TGTGCCAGCAATTCCAGAACTAACCCTAACTATGGCTACACCTTC.

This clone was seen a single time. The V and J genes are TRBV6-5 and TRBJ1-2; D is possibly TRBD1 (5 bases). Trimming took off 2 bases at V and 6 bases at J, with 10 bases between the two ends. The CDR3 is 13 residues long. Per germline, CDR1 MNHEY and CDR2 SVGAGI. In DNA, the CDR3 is TGTGCCAGCAGTTACGGGGGTACCCATGGCTACACCTTC. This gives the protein CASSYGGTHGYTF.

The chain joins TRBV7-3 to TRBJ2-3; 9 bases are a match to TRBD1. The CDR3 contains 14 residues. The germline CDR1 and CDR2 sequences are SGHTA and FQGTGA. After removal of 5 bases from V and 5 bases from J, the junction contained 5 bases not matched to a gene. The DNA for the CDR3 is TGTGCCAGCAGCAAACAGGGGGCGGGAGATACGCAGTATTTT. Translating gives CASSKQGAGDTQYF.

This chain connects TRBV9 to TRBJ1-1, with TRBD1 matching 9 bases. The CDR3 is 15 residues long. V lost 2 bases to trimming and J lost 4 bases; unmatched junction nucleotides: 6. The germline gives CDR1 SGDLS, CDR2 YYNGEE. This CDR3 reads CASSVSGQGGTEAFF. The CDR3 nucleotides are TGTGCCAGCAGCGTTTCGGGACAGGGTGGCACTGAAGCTTTCTTT.